This T cell receptor (beta chain) was found in a study of shared clonotypes between healthy human individuals (dated by TCRdb to the early 2020s). As for the study more broadly: The cohort comprised a couple of women and a few men aged 18 to 49 years. Per donor, three plates each were used for CD4 naive and CD4 memory, two for CD8 naive, and one for CD8 memory. To estimate repertoire size and how much clonotype sharing occurs between individuals, the study deeply sequenced the blood TCR repertoires of five healthy adults. To increase sequencing depth and limit assay-specific biases, TCR repertoire library preparation and sequencing were carried out by different laboratories using diverse techniques. Leukapheresis yielded between about 0.8 and 8.9 billion PBMCs per donor.

This clone was observed a few times. Its antigen is not yet known. No base quality values were provided; no much bigger clone lies one nucleotide off. Other nucleotide sequences in the sample specify the same CDR3. The donors were healthy, HIV-negative adults with no recently reported acute infections or vaccinations. Every donor was a Caucasian adult living in Nashville, Tennessee, USA. CD4+ T cells were enriched by magnetic negative selection, after which naive cells were positively selected on CD45RA and the negative fraction was taken as the memory subset. Blood was obtained by leukapheresis, after which PBMCs were separated by Ficoll-Histopaque density gradient centrifugation and cryopreserved in liquid nitrogen vapor phase. Analytical flow cytometry was used to check the purity and quantity of each magnetically sorted T cell population. Each sorted fraction had its genomic DNA isolated and then quantified by UV absorbance on a Nanodrop 2000c.

Overall study results and their limits: Based on pairwise subsampling, the degree of clonotype sharing among donors was expected to be affected by sequencing depth. Compared with non-shared clonotypes, the clonotypes found in all four sorted-subset donors had higher generation probabilities. Because the study included only a small number of donors, the genetic and exposure-history diversity represented was limited. Incomplete sequencing was indicated by rarefaction of sorted-subset datasets, despite the large sequencing depth. Sampling was restricted to blood, and TCR repertoires in tissue are likely to differ from TCR repertoires in blood. When several donors were compared, the shared fraction of clonotypes was about 5% for naive CD4, 3.5% to 4% for naive CD8, 2.3% for memory CD4, and approximately 0.4% for memory CD8. Naive subsets generally had larger estimated clonotype richness than memory subsets.

The CDR3, cysteine through phenylalanine, is 13 amino acids long. Only the CDR3 DNA is retained, 39 bases long and in frame from the first base. V and J lose 6 bases and 1 base, and a span of 9 bases separates them. Reading the germline V gene gives CDR1 KGHSH and CDR2 LQKENI. Using the deep immunoSEQ assay, multiplex PCR amplified TCR CDR3 regions from genomic DNA. Extracted genomic DNA from each cell subset was spread evenly across all wells of several immunoSEQ 96-well plates, with each plate serving as a replicate. For sorted subsets, each replicate PCR was loaded with approximately 200 ng genomic DNA, equivalent to 32,000 or so T cell genomes. Purified libraries were measured with a Qubit 3.0 fluorometer, size-checked on a Bioanalyzer 2100, and measured again with the KAPA Library Quantification kit. Every immunoSEQ 96-well plate was sequenced on a dedicated single-read 150-cycle Illumina NextSeq 550 flow cell. Per the original workflow: Because the immunoSEQ output held only junctional sequences and lacked quality scores, the filtering could not match the filtering applied to full-length reads. Sequences were annotated with PyIR, a Python wrapper for IgBLAST v1.9, and V/J genes and CDR3 were assigned using IMGT germline references. Any read was removed if the V/J assignment was weak (E-value above 1e-6), the CDR3 was missing, or the read contained stop codons, out-of-frame junctions, or ambiguous translated residues. V3J clonotypes were defined by identical inferred V gene, J gene, and CDR3 amino acid sequence. Percentage overlap between repertoires was computed as shared unique clonotypes divided by the size of the smaller repertoire. Richness of each repertoire was evaluated using RTK rarefaction, the Chao1 estimator, and Recon v2.1 estimates of unobserved clonotypes. Generation probabilities for all TCRbeta clonotypes obtained by the gDNA method from a few donors were computed using OLGA. TCRdb retrieved this table from immuneACCESS and kept in-frame rearrangements only. Not all clones are present; in checked studies, unresolved V genes account for under half, and no reason is known for the remainder. For V, J and clone size, that table is used; D and trimming come from the DNA. The table for this sample lists over a million clones; 70% to 80% of them were counted only once. The biggest ten clones account for roughly 0.56% of the sample.

The V and J genes are TRBV18 and TRBJ1-1, with the identity of the D gene unclear. The sequence was collected from a man between 18 and 35 years old in good health. Some clones in this sample may be carry-over from other donors' samples. Sequences were obtained from memory CD4+ T cells from PBMCs. This specimen's cell subset or site label, per the study, means: CD45RA-negative fraction. The CDR3 loop reads CASSPTRNTEAFF. The sequenced DNA is TGTGCCAGCTCCCCGACCCGGAACACTGAAGCTTTCTTT.